These 5 T cell receptor beta chains were all obtained from the same sample, sequenced in a study of T cell responses to AZD1222 COVID-19 vaccine. TCRdb's copy holds only in-frame clones and misses some; the assay was immunoSEQ multiplex PCR. Of more than 80,000 clones in the sample, approximately 85% were seen once. The source was peripheral blood, collected 28 days after the second AZD1222 dose. Receptors were obtained from an adult who received the AZD1222 COVID-19 vaccine.

The chain has TRBV5-1 and TRBJ2-1; D possibly corresponds to TRBD1 (6 bases). Per the germline V gene, CDR1 is SGHRS and CDR2 is YFSETQ. The length of the CDR3 is 13 residues. With 3 bases removed from V and 4 bases from J, the gap between germline ends came to 8 bases. The CDR3 loop reads CASSSDSYNEQFF. Written as DNA, the CDR3 is TGCGCCAGCAGCTCGGACAGTTACAATGAGCAGTTCTTC.

The chain joins TRBV11-2 to TRBJ2-7; D uncertain. Germline values: CDR1 SGHAT, CDR2 FQNNGV. V was clipped by 2 bases and J by 3 bases, with 8 bases between them. The CDR3 has 13 amino acids. The CDR3 here is CASSLSFLYEQYV. In nucleotides, the CDR3 is TGTGCCAGCAGCTTAAGCTTTCTCTACGAGCAGTACGTC.

The chain joins TRBV7-9 to TRBJ2-5; TRBD2 matches at 7 bases. The CDR3 is 15 amino acids. After removal of 6 bases from V and 3 bases from J, the junction contained 10 bases not matched to a gene. CDR1 is SEHNR and CDR2 is FQNEAQ in the germline V gene (reference sequence). CDR3 loop: CASRPALRGKETQYF. DNA of the CDR3: TGTGCCAGCAGACCAGCCCTGCGGGGGAAAGAGACCCAGTACTTC.

This chain connects TRBV6-5 to TRBJ2-1; 9 nucleotides align to TRBD1. The J segment lost 6 bases and the V segment lost 10 bases, leaving 7 bases of the junction unmatched. This CDR3 spans 13 amino acids. Germline CDR1 is MNHEY and CDR2 is SVGAGI. The CDR3 loop is CATAQGAVNEQFF. CDR3 coding DNA: TGTGCCACCGCACAGGGGGCTGTCAATGAGCAGTTCTTC.

The rearrangement links TRBV16 to TRBJ2-7; the match to TRBD2 covers 8 bases. Germline CDR1 is KGHSY and CDR2 is FQNENV. CDR3 length: 14 amino acids. Losses at the gene ends were 2 bases for V and 1 base for J; bases not matched to a gene: 1. The CDR3 here is CASSQRGGSYEQYF. CDR3 nucleotide sequence: TGTGCCAGCAGCCAACGGGGGGGATCCTACGAGCAGTACTTC.